This entry is about one T cell receptor (beta chain). The antigen is not known. Here the gene names and germline are mouse. The read halts 1 residue ahead of the CDR3 end, with the missing end drawn from the germline J gene. Trimming removed 0 bases from V and 3 bases from J; junction bases left unmatched: 2. The CDR3 covers 14 residues. Germline CDR1 GKSSPN, CDR2 SITVG. This entry belongs to a study of tissue T cells after allogeneic stem cell transplantation. Study-wide results and caveats: Limitations included a small, clinically heterogeneous cohort and limited sampling depth. Shared clones across patients were few; motif clustering revealed tissue-specific shared signatures. Blood and spleen captured only part of the tissue TCR repertoire.

Survey-depth TCRbeta CDR3 sequencing reported V/J genes and productive frequencies. Measured with immunoSEQ multiplex PCR; TCRdb has only the in-frame clones, and not every one. The data contain 48,000 or so clones, around 69% of them singletons. Sequenced: sorted cells pooled from one or two spleens. This TCR was recovered from a pool of C57BL/6 mice in good health. The chain couples TRBV31 to TRBJ2-4; 8 nucleotides agree with TRBD2. The sequenced part of the CDR3 DNA is TGTGCCTGGAGTCTGATGGGGGGGCAAAACACCTTGTAC. It specifies CAWSLMGGQNTLY. The whole CDR3 sequence is CAWSLMGGQNTLYF.